These 8 T cell receptor beta chains were sequenced from one sample in a study of cytomegalovirus exposure and HLA in healthy donors. The PCR was carried out with 60 Vbeta primers and 13 Jbeta primers. TCRdb keeps only in-frame clones here, not all; method: immunoSEQ multiplex PCR. The sample includes some 71,000 clones, about 74% seen only once; the top ten take approximately 22%. The sequenced material came from PBMCs. All receptors derive from a woman in her thirties in good health and CMV-seropositive.

J is TRBJ2-7 and V is TRBV28; 7 positions agree with TRBD2. The CDR3 is 16 residues long. Germline V lookup: CDR1 MDHEN, CDR2 SYDVKM. Unmatched junction bases numbered 8, after V lost 2 bases and J lost 1 base. The DNA of the CDR3 is TGTGCCAGCAGTTTACAGCGGGGCCTCTTTTCCTACGAGCAGTACTTC. Translation gives CASSLQRGLFSYEQYF.

This chain links TRBV11-2 with TRBJ2-3; perhaps TRBD1 as D (6 bases). Trimming took off 5 bases at V and 3 bases at J, with 12 bases between the two ends. Germline lookup yields CDR1 SGHAT and CDR2 FQNNGV. CDR3 size: 14 residues. CDR3 nucleotide sequence: TGTGCCAGCAGCAAATGGGACACGACAGATACGCAGTATTTT. Its protein product is CASSKWDTTDTQYF.

The CDR3 sequence: CASKVRGSRTEAFF. In DNA, the CDR3 is TGTGCCAGCAAAGTACGGGGGAGTAGGACTGAAGCTTTCTTT. The chain is built from TRBV6-5 and TRBJ1-1; D is perhaps TRBD1 (5 bases). Germline V gives CDR1 MNHEY, CDR2 SVGAGI. V gave up 7 bases and J gave up 5 bases, with 17 bases separating them. The CDR3 totals 14 residues.

The rearrangement links TRBV29-1 to TRBJ1-1; no definite D call. Germline V gene lookup returns CDR1 SQVTM and CDR2 ANQGSEA. The length of the CDR3 is 12 residues. Trimming removed 0 bases at V and 4 bases at J, with 6 bases between. CDR3 coding DNA: TGCAGCGTTGAAGATCTAGCCACTGAAGCTTTCTTT. Amino acid sequence: CSVEDLATEAFF.

The V call is TRBV15, the J call TRBJ2-2, with 8 bases identical to TRBD2. V gave up 11 bases and J gave up 1 base; unmatched junction bases: 3. The germline V gene encodes CDR1 LNHNV and CDR2 YYDKDF (reference sequence). This CDR3 has 13 residues. CDR3 sequence: CAAGRGNTGELFF. The DNA for the CDR3 is TGTGCCGCCGGGAGGGGGAACACCGGGGAGCTGTTTTTT.

This clone was recorded a few times. V gene TRBV10-2 combines with J gene TRBJ1-1; TRBD1 is a possible D gene (5 bases). This CDR3 contains 15 residues. Germline V CDR1 and CDR2: WSHSY, SAAADI. V lost 0 bases and J 5 bases, leaving 13 bases between the germline ends. The CDR3 is CASSESGGGGTEAFF. CDR3 nucleotides: TGCGCCAGCAGTGAGTCTGGCGGGGGGGGGACTGAAGCTTTCTTT.

V gene TRBV4-2 combines with J gene TRBJ2-1; D is perhaps TRBD1 (5 bases). Between the trimmed V and J ends, which lost 0 bases and 8 bases, there was a span of 17 bases. This CDR3 has 16 residues. Germline V gene lookup returns CDR1 LGHNA and CDR2 YNFKEQ. The CDR3 DNA follows: TGTGCCAGCAGCCAAGATGGTTCTGCAGGGTTGGATGAGCAGTTCTTC. Protein: CASSQDGSAGLDEQFF.

The CDR3 bases are TGCGCCAGCAGCCAAGAGGGTGGAGTGGCGCCTCAAGAGCAGTACTTC. Its translation: CASSQEGGVAPQEQYF. V gene TRBV4-1 combines with J gene TRBJ2-7; D ambiguous. This CDR3 has 16 residues. CDR1 is MGHRA and CDR2 is YSYEKL in the germline V gene. Trimming left V 0 bases short and J 7 bases short, with 19 bases between.